Listed here are 20 T cell receptor beta chains from one sample, sequenced in a study of T cell repertoires in cytomegalovirus infection. TCRdb reanalysed the reads using MiXCR and keeps one entry per CDR3 protein. There are roughly 280,000 distinct CDR3 sequences in the sample; around 9% occur only once, and about 14% lies in the top ten. The sequencing sample was made of PBMCs. The receptors were sampled from a human donor in good health (CMV status not recorded). Some clones in this sample may be carry-over from other donors' samples.

This clonotype has more than one count but fewer than ten. The chain has TRBV19 and TRBJ1-2; the D is unclear. In germline, CDR1 is LNHDA, CDR2 SQIVND (reference sequence). V was clipped by 6 bases and J by 4 bases, with 12 bases between them. This CDR3 region has 13 residues. The CDR3 sequence is CASRGGQAYGYTF. The DNA of the CDR3 is TGTGCCAGTAGGGGAGGGCAGGCCTATGGCTACACCTTC.

The chain joins TRBV4-3 to TRBJ2-3; D not resolved. The CDR3 contains 16 residues. The germline V and J ends were trimmed by 0 bases and 1 base, with 11 bases remaining between them. Germline V CDR1 and CDR2: LGHNA, YSLEER. In nucleotides, the CDR3 is TGCGCCAGCAGCCAAGACAGCCGTTTCGGCACAGATACGCAGTATTTT. Protein sequence: CASSQDSRFGTDTQYF.

This clonotype appeared many times. This chain uses TRBV7-2 with TRBJ1-1; D gene ambiguous. CDR1 SGHTA and CDR2 FQGNSA come from the germline V gene. The V and J ends lost 5 bases and 0 bases respectively, with 7 bases between them. There are 13 residues in the CDR3. CDR3 residues: CASSQSVNTEAFF. Here the CDR3 DNA reads TGTGCCAGCAGCCAGAGTGTGAACACTGAAGCTTTCTTT.

The J gene is TRBJ1-3, the V gene TRBV9; 10 nucleotides align to TRBD1. V was pared by 3 bases and J by 0 bases, with 6 bases of the junction left unmatched. CDR3 size: 17 residues. Germline-derived CDR1 and CDR2 are SGDLS and YYNGEE. CDR3 sequence reads: CASSGGTGASSGNTIYF. Here the CDR3 DNA reads TGTGCCAGCAGCGGAGGGACAGGGGCGTCCTCTGGAAACACCATATATTTT. The whole variable domain, remainder taken from reference TRBV9 and TRBJ1-3, is DSGVTQTPKHLITATGQRVTLRCSPRSGDLSVYWYQQSLDQGLQFLIQYYNGEERAKGNILERFSAQQFPDLHSELNLSSLELGDSALYFCASSGGTGASSGNTIYFGEGSWLTVV.

This clonotype was picked up many times. The chain is built from TRBV28 and TRBJ2-7, with D possibly being TRBD2 (6 bases). From germline, CDR1 is MDHEN and CDR2 SYDVKM. The CDR3 length is 12 residues. V gave up 7 bases and J gave up 6 bases, with 13 bases separating them. CDR3 residues: CASTGPSAEQYF. The CDR3 DNA sequence: TGTGCCAGCACGGGGCCTAGCGCCGAGCAGTACTTC.

The chain joins TRBV4-1 to TRBJ2-3; no clear D. Germline V gene lookup returns CDR1 MGHRA and CDR2 YSYEKL. The CDR3 spans 13 residues. V was trimmed by 1 base and J by 2 bases, leaving 4 bases between them. CDR3 bases: TGCGCCAGCAGCCAAGTCCTCACAGATACGCAGTATTTT. This gives the protein CASSQVLTDTQYF.

This clonotype was counted between two and nine times. V and J are TRBV6-6 and TRBJ2-2, with 8 bases lining up with TRBD2. This CDR3 has 17 amino acids. The germline V gene has CDR1 MNHNY and CDR2 SVGAGI (reference sequence). Unmatched junction bases numbered 12, after V lost 2 bases and J lost 7 bases. CDR3 region: CASSYRGGGGSDGELFF. The DNA of the CDR3 is TGTGCCAGCAGTTACCGGGGGGGAGGGGGGTCGGACGGGGAGCTGTTTTTT.

The table lists this clonotype with many counts. The V and J genes are TRBV12-3 or TRBV12-4 and TRBJ2-2; D perhaps matches TRBD2 (6 bases). The CDR3 is 16 amino acids. V lost 4 bases, J lost 3 bases, and 15 bases lay in between. CDR3 nucleotides: TGTGCCAGCAGTTATGGAGGGGCGGTCGACACCGGGGAGCTGTTTTTT. It specifies CASSYGGAVDTGELFF.

The gene calls are TRBV12-3 or TRBV12-4 and TRBJ1-5; D is ambiguous. The V and J ends lost 3 bases and 9 bases respectively, with 9 bases between them. The CDR3 is made up of 12 amino acids. The CDR3 DNA follows: TGTGCCAGCAGTTTGCATCTGACGCCCCAGCATTTT. Protein: CASSLHLTPQHF.

The genes are TRBV30 and TRBJ1-5; D is possibly TRBD1 (5 bases). Trimming removed 1 base from V and 7 bases from J, with 11 bases in between. CDR1 is GTSNPN and CDR2 is SVGIG in the germline V gene (reference sequence). The CDR3 loop spans 13 amino acids. DNA for the CDR3: TGTGCCTGGAGTGGGGGGGTTAGCCAGCCCCAGCATTTT. Amino acids: CAWSGGVSQPQHF.

This chain joins TRBV5-1 and TRBJ2-2, with TRBD2 matching 9 bases. V was pared by 3 bases and J by 1 base, with 4 bases of the junction left unmatched. CDR3 length equals 16 residues. Germline V gene sequence: CDR1 SGHRS, CDR2 YFSETQ. The CDR3 DNA reads TGCGCCAGCAGCTCGCTAGCGGGGAAGAACACCGGGGAGCTGTTTTTT. As protein: CASSSLAGKNTGELFF.

The V gene is TRBV10-3, the J gene TRBJ1-2; D is perhaps TRBD1 (6 bases). Trimming pared 5 bases from V and 4 bases from J, leaving 11 bases between. The CDR3 runs to 13 residues. The germline CDR1 and CDR2 sequences are ENHRY and SYGVKD. CDR3 nucleotides: TGTGCCATCAGTTCGGACAGCACCTATGGCTACACCTTC. Its protein is CAISSDSTYGYTF.

The V call is TRBV6-6, the J call TRBJ1-5, with D possibly being TRBD1 (5 bases). This CDR3 region has 12 residues. With 4 bases removed from V and 6 bases from J, the gap between germline ends came to 7 bases. Germline values: CDR1 MNHNY, CDR2 SVGAGI (reference sequence). The CDR3 nucleotides read TGTGCCAGCAGTTGGGGGGTTCAGCCCCAGCATTTT. Residues: CASSWGVQPQHF.

V and J are TRBV29-1 and TRBJ1-1; no firm D call. The CDR3 totals 13 residues. Germline lookup yields CDR1 SQVTM and CDR2 ANQGSEA. Trimming removed 7 bases from V and 1 base from J, with 13 bases in between. CDR3 coding DNA: TGCAGCGCCTATCGCGGGGAGAACACTGAAGCTTTCTTT. Its protein product is CSAYRGENTEAFF.

The chain couples TRBV28 to TRBJ1-5; tentative D call: TRBD1 (5 bases). Between the trimmed V and J ends, which lost 2 bases and 0 bases, there was a span of 14 bases. In germline, CDR1 is MDHEN, CDR2 SYDVKM. The CDR3 is made up of 17 amino acids. As DNA, the CDR3 is TGTGCCAGCAGTTTACGGTCAGAAGGGGATAGCAATCAGCCCCAGCATTTT. Amino acids: CASSLRSEGDSNQPQHF.

This clonotype was seen a handful of times. The V call is TRBV12-3 or TRBV12-4, the J call TRBJ1-2, with D uncertain. The CDR3 is made up of 11 amino acids. Trimming removed 2 bases from V and 8 bases from J, with 6 bases in between. CDR3 nucleotides: TGTGCCAGCAGTTTAAAGAGAGGCTACACCTTC. It specifies CASSLKRGYTF.

This clonotype was observed many times. The CDR3 DNA is TGTGCCAGCAGCTGGGTGTCTAGCGGGACCCCGCACTACGAGCAGTACTTC. This gives the protein CASSWVSSGTPHYEQYF. The V and J genes are TRBV7-2 and TRBJ2-7, with 9 bases that match TRBD2. V was clipped by 4 bases and J by 3 bases; unmatched bases: 13. CDR3 length equals 17 residues. Germline CDR1 is SGHTA and CDR2 is FQGNSA.

This clonotype appeared once. The chain carries TRBV6-6 and TRBJ1-6, with a weak D call TRBD1 (5 bases). Trimming took 0 bases from V and 5 from J, leaving 11 bases between them. The CDR3 is 16 residues long. Germline V lookup: CDR1 MNHNY, CDR2 SVGAGI (reference sequence). CDR3 in DNA: TGTGCCAGCAGTTACTCGAAGACAGTTAATAATTCACCCCTCCACTTT. This sequence encodes CASSYSKTVNNSPLHF.

This clonotype appeared many times. The chain combines TRBV28 with TRBJ2-5, with D perhaps TRBD2 (5 bases). Trimming removed 9 bases from V and 3 bases from J, with 11 bases in between. Germline V gene lookup returns CDR1 MDHEN and CDR2 SYDVKM. The CDR3 has 12 residues. The CDR3 DNA is TGTGCCAGTCTACAGCGGAAAGAGACCCAGTACTTC. As protein: CASLQRKETQYF.

Note on this clonotype: One end of the junction is discordant with germline, which a read error may explain. The gene calls are TRBV19 and TRBJ2-5, with D tentatively TRBD1 or TRBD2 (5 bases each). Germline CDR1 is LNHDA and CDR2 is SQIVND (reference sequence). The length of the CDR3 is 14 residues. The CDR3 DNA reads TGTGCCAGTAGTTTTTCGGGGACGCAAGGGACCCAGTACTTC. This translates into CASSFSGTQGTQYF.